This record covers a single TCR beta chain. This sample was taken from a study of shared clonotypes between healthy human individuals. CDR3 size: 14 residues. CDR1 and CDR2 from the germline V gene are SGHTA and FQGNSA. Trimming removed 5 bases from V and 7 bases from J, with 15 bases in between. The protocol was immunoSEQ multiplex PCR, while the TCRdb copy is restricted to in-frame clones and leaves out a portion. This table holds 2 million to 3 million clones, roughly 93% found once. The chain combines TRBV7-2 with TRBJ2-1; D ambiguous. Material: naive CD4+ T cells from PBMCs. This sample's subset: CD45RA+ positively selected. The source is a man aged 18 to 29 in good health. Some clones in this sample may be carry-over from other donors' samples. CDR3 sequence reads: CASSRSRVTNEQFF. The CDR3 DNA is TGTGCCAGCAGCCGGTCTAGGGTAACGAATGAGCAGTTCTTC.